This TCR beta chain was recovered during a study of T cell responses to AZD1222 COVID-19 vaccine. Looking at the study overall: The study pooled second doses at about 4 or about 12 weeks. Whole-study findings and limits: Baseline serology detected seropositivity in only six or seven AZD1222 recipients. Spike regions recognized by vaccine-associated CD4 TCRs spanned the protein, led by 160-218 and 743-854. Only after the peak T cell response were repertoires sampled.

The CDR3 totals 13 residues. Trimming left V 3 bases short and J 4 bases short, with 9 bases between. Germline CDR1 KGHSH, CDR2 LQKENI. About this clone itself: The antigen remains undetermined.

The repertoire was sequenced with immunoSEQ multiplex PCR; TCRdb's copy has only in-frame clones and lacks some. The repertoire includes 140,000 or so clones, around nine tenths of them detected once, and approximately 4.5% sits in the top ten. The sample in question was peripheral blood, obtained on day 0 of AZD1222 vaccination. The chain recombines TRBV18 with TRBJ2-5, with TRBD1 as a possible D gene (5 bases). This receptor was obtained from an adult in good health. The CDR3 is CASSPSQGETQYF. CDR3 nucleotide sequence: TGTGCCAGCTCACCCTCCCAGGGAGAGACCCAGTACTTC.